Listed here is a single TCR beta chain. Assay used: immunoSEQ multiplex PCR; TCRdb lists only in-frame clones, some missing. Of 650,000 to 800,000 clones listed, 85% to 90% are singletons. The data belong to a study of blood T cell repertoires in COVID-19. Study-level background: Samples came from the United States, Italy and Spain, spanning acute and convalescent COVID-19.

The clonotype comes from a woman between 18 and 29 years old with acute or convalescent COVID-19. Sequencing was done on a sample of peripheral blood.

The CDR3 sequence: CASSQDTAGGTNEKLFF. The DNA of the CDR3 is TGCGCCAGCAGCCAAGATACGGCAGGGGGAACTAATGAAAAACTGTTTTTT. The chain joins TRBV4-1 to TRBJ1-4; 7 bases agree with TRBD1. The V gene's germline CDR1 is MGHRA and CDR2 YSYEKL. There are 17 residues in the CDR3. The V segment lost 0 bases and the J segment 1 base; nucleotides outside the gene matches: 5.